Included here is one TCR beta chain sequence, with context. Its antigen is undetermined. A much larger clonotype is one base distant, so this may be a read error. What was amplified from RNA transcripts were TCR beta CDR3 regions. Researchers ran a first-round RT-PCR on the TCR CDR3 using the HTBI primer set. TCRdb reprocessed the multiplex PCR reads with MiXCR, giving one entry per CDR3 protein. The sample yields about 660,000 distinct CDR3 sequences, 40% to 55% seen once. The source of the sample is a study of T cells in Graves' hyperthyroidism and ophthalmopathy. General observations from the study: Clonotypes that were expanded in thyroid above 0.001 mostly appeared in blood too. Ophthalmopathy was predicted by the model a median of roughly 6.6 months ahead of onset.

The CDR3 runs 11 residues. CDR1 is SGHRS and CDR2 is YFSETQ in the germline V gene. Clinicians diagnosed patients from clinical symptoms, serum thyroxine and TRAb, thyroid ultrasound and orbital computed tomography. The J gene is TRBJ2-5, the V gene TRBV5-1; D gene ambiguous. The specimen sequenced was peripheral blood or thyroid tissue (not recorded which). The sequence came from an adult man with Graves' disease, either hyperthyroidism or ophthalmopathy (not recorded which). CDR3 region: CTSSFGMGQYF. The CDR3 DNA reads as TGCACCAGCAGCTTTGGAATGGGCCAGTACTTC.